The 16 T cell receptor beta chains below all came from one sample that was sequenced in a study of metastatic and nonmetastatic thyroid tumors. Every patient underwent thyroid surgery untreated. TCRdb re-called the PCR reads via MiXCR. The sample includes approximately 17,000 clones, 27% seen only once; the top ten take around an eighth. Material: adjacent normal tissue. Receptors were obtained from a female donor with papillary thyroid cancer or a benign thyroid nodule (not recorded which). Some clones in this sample may be carry-over from other donors' samples.

This clone was picked up a small number of times. The chain is built from TRBV28 and TRBJ2-7, with TRBD1 identical over 12 bases. This CDR3 has 15 residues. Germline CDR1 is MDHEN and CDR2 is SYDVKM. With 4 bases clipped from V and 6 bases from J, the junction kept 7 bases outside the gene matches. The CDR3 here is CASSSPGQGASEQYF. CDR3 coding DNA: TGTGCCAGCAGTTCTCCGGGACAGGGGGCGTCCGAGCAGTACTTC.

This chain joins TRBV12-3 or TRBV12-4 and TRBJ1-2; 9 bases fit TRBD1. The CDR3 has 12 amino acids. The V segment lost 7 bases and the J segment 12 bases; nucleotides outside the gene matches: 9. CDR3 nucleotides: TGTGCCAGCACCAACAGACAGGGGGGCCACACCTTC. It is translated as CASTNRQGGHTF.

With respect to this clone: One end of the junction is discordant with germline, which a read error may explain. This sequence joins TRBV6-2 or TRBV6-3 and TRBJ2-4; 7 positions match TRBD1. CDR1 and CDR2 (germline): MNHEY, SVGEGT. The CDR3 runs 16 residues. CDR3 region: CASRGRQGSAKNIQYF. CDR3 nucleotides: TGTGCCAGCAGGGGACGACAGGGATCGGCCAAAAACATCCAGTACTTC.

V usage is TRBV7-2 and J usage is TRBJ2-7; 7 bases align to TRBD2. Trimming took 5 bases from V and 4 from J; bases not matched to a gene: 11. This CDR3 spans 15 amino acids. Germline values: CDR1 SGHTA, CDR2 FQGNSA. CDR3 region: CASSPASGIGYEQYF. CDR3 DNA: TGTGCCAGCAGCCCCGCCAGCGGGATTGGGTACGAGCAGTACTTC.

The chain couples TRBV20-1 to TRBJ1-5; a possible D gene is TRBD1 (6 bases). Trimming took off 0 bases at V and 7 bases at J, with 16 bases between the two ends. Per germline, CDR1 DFQATT and CDR2 SNEGSKA (reference sequence). This CDR3 region has 15 residues. In nucleotides, the CDR3 is TGCAGTGCTAGAGATTGGGGGGGCGAGGGGCAGCCCCAGCATTTT. Its translation is CSARDWGGEGQPQHF.

Note on this clone: A much larger clone lies one base from this, so it may be a read error. The chain has TRBV6-4 and TRBJ1-1; D not resolved. The CDR3 sequence is 15 residues long. V was trimmed by 7 bases and J by 4 bases, leaving 19 bases between them. Germline V lookup: CDR1 MRHNA, CDR2 SNTAGT. The CDR3 DNA is TGTGCCAGCATCTGGGTCCTTCTGGTTTCCACTGAAGCTTTCTTT. The encoded protein is CASIWVLLVSTEAFF.

This clone was counted at least ten times. CDR3 DNA: TGTGCCACCAGTGAGGGCAGGGCATCGAAGCCGCAGTATTTT. Its translation is CATSEGRASKPQYF. V gene TRBV24-1 combines with J gene TRBJ2-3; D perhaps matches TRBD1 (5 bases). The CDR3 loop spans 14 amino acids. Germline values: CDR1 KGHDR, CDR2 SFDVKD. Trimming took 4 bases from V and 10 from J, leaving 17 bases between them.

For this clone: The junction and the germline gene differ at one end; a read error may be behind it. J is TRBJ2-2 and V is TRBV7-8, with 9 nucleotides matching TRBD2. This CDR3 comprises 14 residues. CDR1 and CDR2 from the germline V gene are SGHVS and FQNEAQ. CDR3 nucleotide sequence: TGTGCCGGCAGCGTGCGGGGGGGGACCGGGGAGCTGTTTTTT. Residues: CAGSVRGGTGELFF.

The chain combines TRBV12-3 or TRBV12-4 with TRBJ1-1, with D unclear. Trimming took off 10 bases at V and 1 base at J, with 7 bases between the two ends. This CDR3 has 11 residues. CDR3 coding DNA: TGTGCCACCCACTGGAACACTGAAGCTTTCTTT. Translation gives CATHWNTEAFF.

This chain joins TRBV11-1 and TRBJ2-1; 8 nucleotides agree with TRBD2. With 2 bases clipped from V and 4 bases from J, the junction kept 10 bases outside the gene matches. The CDR3 runs 17 residues. The germline V gene has CDR1 SGHAT and CDR2 FQDESV (reference sequence). The CDR3 is CASSLLFSGGKYNEQFF. The CDR3, as DNA: TGTGCCAGCAGCTTATTGTTCAGCGGGGGAAAGTACAATGAGCAGTTCTTC.

This clone was counted ten times or more. The rearrangement links TRBV19 to TRBJ1-1; the match to TRBD1 covers 7 bases. The J segment lost 0 bases and the V segment lost 2 bases, leaving 3 bases of the junction unmatched. The CDR3 is 15 residues long. From germline, CDR1 is LNHDA and CDR2 SQIVND (reference sequence). CDR3 bases: TGTGCCAGTAGTATACAGGGGGGGGTGAACACTGAAGCTTTCTTT. Protein sequence: CASSIQGGVNTEAFF. Combining the CDR3 with reference TRBV19 and TRBJ1-1 gives the whole variable domain DGGITQSPKYLFRKEGQNVTLSCEQNLNHDAMYWYRQDPGQGLRLIYYSQIVNDFQKGDIAEGYSVSREKKESFPLTVTSAQKNPTAFYLCASSIQGGVNTEAFFGQGTRLTVV.

This clone was observed a handful of times. The V gene is TRBV6-1, the J gene TRBJ2-7; 7 nucleotides align to TRBD2. The CDR3 totals 18 residues. Germline lookup yields CDR1 MNHNS and CDR2 SASEGT. Unmatched junction bases numbered 14, after V lost 3 bases and J lost 0 bases. Here the CDR3 DNA reads TGTGCCAGCAGTGAGTCCCTAGCGGTATACCAAAGCTCCTACGAGCAGTACTTC. Encoded protein: CASSESLAVYQSSYEQYF.

This clone came up a few times. A much larger clone differs from this one at a single base, so this may be a read error. Other DNA sequences within the sample encode an identical CDR3. The chain employs TRBV27 and TRBJ2-3; 8 bases line up with TRBD1. Germline-derived CDR1 and CDR2 are MNHEY and SMNVEV (reference sequence). The CDR3 has 16 residues. CDR3 nucleotide sequence: TGTGCCAGCAGTCCACAGACAGGGGTGGTCGCAGATACGCAATATTTT. This encodes CASSPQTGVVADTQYF.

This rearrangement joins TRBV20-1 to TRBJ1-5, with TRBD1 matching over 7 bases. Germline V CDR1 and CDR2: DFQATT, SNEGSKA (reference sequence). With 5 bases clipped from V and 5 bases from J, the junction kept 12 bases outside the gene matches. The CDR3 spans 15 residues. The CDR3 bases are TGCAGTGCTTCCAGTCACAGGGGAGGGGATCAGCCCCAGCATTTT. Protein sequence: CSASSHRGGDQPQHF.

The V call is TRBV5-1, the J call TRBJ1-2; 7 nucleotides align to TRBD1. This CDR3 contains 14 residues. The germline V gene has CDR1 SGHRS and CDR2 YFSETQ. The J segment lost 5 bases and the V segment lost 3 bases, leaving 7 bases of the junction unmatched. The CDR3 nucleotides read TGCGCCAGCAGCTCACAGGGGATGGGATATGGCTACACCTTC. Translating gives CASSSQGMGYGYTF.

The rearrangement uses TRBV11-1 and TRBJ1-2, with D uncertain. Trimming removed 0 bases from V and 4 bases from J, with 15 bases in between. This CDR3 has 16 amino acids. Per the germline V gene, CDR1 is SGHAT and CDR2 is FQDESV (reference sequence). Here the CDR3 reads CASSLALSPGGYGYTF. CDR3 DNA: TGTGCCAGCAGCTTAGCGCTTTCACCCGGAGGCTATGGCTACACCTTC.